This TCR beta chain emerged from a study of T-cell reconstitution after alpha-beta-depleted transplantation in children. For TCRbeta, the library was prepared with unique molecular identifiers. Each CDR3 protein gets one entry after TCRdb re-called the PCR reads with MiXCR. The sample lists roughly 160,000 distinct CDR3 sequences, 11% occurring once. There are many counts of this clonotype. A junction end diverges from the germline sequence, so it may reflect a read error. The CDR3 runs to 14 residues. Germline V gene lookup returns CDR1 LGHNA and CDR2 YNFKEQ. This specimen consisted of PBMCs, obtained before TCRalphabeta/CD19-depleted stem cell transplant. This rearrangement joins TRBV4-2 to TRBJ1-2, with a tentative D call TRBD1 (6 bases). This sequence originates from a boy younger than 10 with acute myeloid leukemia, due to receive a stem cell transplant. The CDR3: CASGQGRTVYGYTF. In nucleotides, the CDR3 is TGTGCCAGCGGCCAAGGACGGACAGTCTATGGCTACACCTTC.